These T cell receptor beta chains were read from a single sample in a study of T cells in Graves' hyperthyroidism and ophthalmopathy. TCRdb reprocessed the multiplex PCR reads with MiXCR, giving one entry per CDR3 protein. The sample has about 640,000 distinct CDR3 sequences, less than 25% seen once. The source material was blood. The receptors come from a man in his thirties or forties with Graves' ophthalmopathy. Each CDR3 is given with its conserved first and last residue. A D gene is named only where the DNA matches it firmly. Clone size is given for some rows only: seen once, a few or many times, or a class if the clone is expanded.

j_call | cdr3_length | v_call | d_call | clone_size | cdr3_aa | cdr3_nt
TRBJ2-1 | 12 | TRBV20-1 | TRBD2 | once | CSARTSGGEQFF | TGCAGTGCTAGGACTAGCGGGGGGGAGCAGTTCTTC
TRBJ2-2 | 14 | TRBV12-3/TRBV12-4 | TRBD2 | many | CASLAGASTGELFF | TGTGCCAGCTTAGCGGGAGCTAGCACCGGGGAGCTGTTTTTT
TRBJ2-3 | 18 | TRBV6-1 | TRBD2 | NA | CASSRGLAGGQRTDTQYF | TGTGCCAGCAGCCGAGGACTAGCGGGAGGGCAAAGGACAGATACGCAGTATTTT
TRBJ1-5 | 14 | TRBV3-1 | NA | many | CASSQVISNQPQHF | TGTGCCAGCAGCCAAGTCATTAGCAATCAGCCCCAGCATTTT
TRBJ1-2 | 17 | TRBV3-1 | NA | few | CASSQDIKGGSDYGYTF | TGTGCCAGCAGCCAAGATATAAAGGGGGGATCGGACTATGGCTACACCTTC
TRBJ2-1 | 16 | TRBV20-1 | NA | NA | CSAEIGGVGRYNEQFF | TGCAGTGCGGAAATTGGCGGGGTGGGACGCTACAATGAGCAGTTCTTC
TRBJ2-3 | 14 | TRBV7-3 | NA | few | CASSLTPKTDTQYF | TGTGCCAGCAGCTTAACGCCGAAGACAGATACGCAGTATTTT
TRBJ2-1 | 14 | TRBV28 | NA | few | CASRHRVGFNEQFF | TGTGCCAGCCGGCATAGGGTGGGTTTCAATGAGCAGTTCTTC
TRBJ2-7 | 12 | TRBV30 | TRBD1 | few | CAWTGQDYEQYF | TGTGCCTGGACGGGACAGGACTACGAGCAGTACTTC
TRBJ2-5 | 15 | TRBV20-1 | TRBD2 | many | CSAGRAGGGQETQYF | TGCAGTGCTGGAAGGGCGGGAGGGGGCCAAGAGACCCAGTACTTC
TRBJ1-2 | 12 | TRBV30 | TRBD1 | few | CAWTGTGYGYTF | TGTGCCTGGACCGGGACAGGCTATGGCTACACCTTC
TRBJ2-7 | 15 | TRBV11-2 | TRBD1 | many | CASSIGTGSSYEQYF | TGTGCCAGCAGCATAGGGACAGGGAGTTCCTACGAGCAGTACTTC
TRBJ2-7 | 13 | TRBV27 | NA | NA | CASSSYLDYEQYF | TGTGCCAGCAGTTCCTACCTTGACTACGAGCAGTACTTC
TRBJ2-3 | 13 | TRBV5-1 | NA | many | CASSSRLTDTQYF | TGCGCCAGCAGTTCCCGCTTAACAGATACGCAGTATTTT
TRBJ2-7 | 15 | TRBV20-1 | TRBD2 | few | CSAAPGTSDSYEQYF | TGCAGTGCGGCGCCGGGGACTAGCGACAGCTACGAGCAGTACTTC
TRBJ1-5 | 17 | TRBV19 | NA | NA | CASSITWGGTSNQPQHF | TGTGCCAGTAGTATAACCTGGGGGGGTACCAGCAATCAGCCCCAGCATTTT
TRBJ2-2 | 15 | TRBV11-2 | TRBD1 | NA | CASRPIRGPGGELFF | TGTGCCAGCAGACCAATCAGGGGGCCGGGCGGGGAGCTGTTTTTT
TRBJ1-5 | 15 | TRBV30 | TRBD1 | many | CACSTGFSSNQPQHF | TGTGCCTGTTCGACAGGGTTCAGTAGCAATCAGCCCCAGCATTTT
TRBJ2-1 | 16 | TRBV20-1 | TRBD2 | NA | CSATASGRGDYNEQFF | TGCAGTGCCACCGCCTCGGGGCGGGGGGACTACAATGAGCAGTTCTTC
TRBJ2-3 | 14 | TRBV2 | TRBD2 | many | CATPLAGGPDTQYF | TGTGCCACTCCACTAGCGGGAGGCCCGGATACGCAGTATTTT
TRBJ1-1 | 14 | TRBV6-1 | NA | NA | CASSERHSNTEAFF | TGTGCCAGCAGTGAACGGCACTCGAACACTGAAGCTTTCTTT
TRBJ2-3 | 15 | TRBV18 | NA | few | CASSPWRSMPDTQYF | TGTGCCAGCTCACCATGGCGGTCGATGCCAGATACGCAGTATTTT
TRBJ1-2 | 13 | TRBV3-1 | TRBD1 | many | CASSPGDRGGYTF | TGTGCCAGCAGCCCCGGGGACAGGGGTGGCTACACCTTC
TRBJ2-1 | 14 | TRBV20-1 | TRBD2 | many | CSAGPSGTYNEQFF | TGCAGTGCAGGCCCCAGCGGGACCTACAATGAGCAGTTCTTC
TRBJ2-5 | 13 | TRBV14 | NA | NA | CASSQYVGETQYF | TGTGCCAGCAGCCAATACGTCGGAGAGACCCAGTACTTC
TRBJ2-5 | 16 | TRBV20-1 | TRBD2 | NA | CSARTSGRWDQETQYF | TGCAGTGCTCGGACTAGCGGGAGGTGGGACCAAGAGACCCAGTACTTC
TRBJ2-7 | 14 | TRBV30 | TRBD1 | NA | CAWSTGTGSYEQYF | TGTGCCTGGAGTACCGGGACAGGGTCCTACGAGCAGTACTTC
TRBJ2-2 | 15 | TRBV6-1 | TRBD1 | few | CASRTGQMNTGELFF | TGTGCCAGCAGAACGGGACAGATGAACACCGGGGAGCTGTTTTTT
TRBJ1-1 | 14 | TRBV28 | NA | few | CASRLVTGLSEAFF | TGTGCTTCTCGCCTAGTGACAGGATTATCCGAAGCTTTCTTT
TRBJ2-5 | 14 | TRBV12-3/TRBV12-4 | TRBD1 | NA | CASMKWGQQETQYF | TGTGCCAGCATGAAGTGGGGACAGCAAGAGACCCAGTACTTC
TRBJ2-1 | 16 | TRBV11-2 | TRBD2 | NA | CASSPAGAGGSNEQFF | TGTGCCAGCAGCCCCGCTGGGGCGGGAGGGAGCAATGAGCAGTTCTTC
TRBJ2-7 | 15 | TRBV5-1 | TRBD1 | few | CASSWGTGASYEQYF | TGCGCCAGCAGCTGGGGGACAGGGGCCAGCTACGAGCAGTACTTC
TRBJ1-5 | 16 | TRBV6-1 | NA | NA | CASSRLLRGVHQPQHF | TGTGCCAGCAGTCGCCTGTTGAGGGGTGTACATCAGCCCCAGCATTTT
TRBJ2-1 | 16 | TRBV11-2 | TRBD2 | few | CASSSWRESGYNEQFF | TGTGCCAGCAGCTCCTGGCGGGAGTCGGGCTACAATGAGCAGTTCTTC
TRBJ2-1 | 12 | TRBV29-1 | NA | NA | CSAPLGGDEQFF | TGCAGCGCCCCCCTAGGTGGGGATGAGCAGTTCTTC
TRBJ1-2 | 12 | TRBV7-9 | NA | few | CASSLSFYGYTF | TGTGCCAGCAGCTTATCTTTCTATGGCTACACCTTC
TRBJ2-1 | 15 | TRBV5-1 | NA | few | CASSAGPAPTDEQFF | TGCGCCAGCAGCGCGGGACCCGCGCCTACGGATGAGCAGTTCTTC
TRBJ2-3 | 14 | TRBV12-3/TRBV12-4 | TRBD2 | NA | CASRIAGGPDTQYF | TGTGCCAGCCGTATAGCGGGAGGGCCCGATACGCAGTATTTT
TRBJ2-1 | 15 | TRBV7-9 | TRBD2 | few | CASSLGLLRIDEQFF | TGTGCCAGCAGCTTGGGACTATTGAGGATCGATGAGCAGTTCTTC
TRBJ1-2 | 15 | TRBV3-1 | TRBD1 | NA | CASSGTGIWTINYTF | TGTGCCAGCAGCGGGACAGGGATATGGACTATTAACTACACCTTC
TRBJ2-7 | 13 | TRBV6-1 | NA | many | CASSEDSDYEQYF | TGTGCCAGCAGTGAGGATAGCGACTACGAGCAGTACTTC
TRBJ2-7 | 15 | TRBV6-1 | NA | few | CATPQDSEGDYEQYF | TGTGCCACCCCACAAGACAGCGAAGGGGACTACGAGCAGTACTTC
TRBJ1-2 | 13 | TRBV20-1 | NA | few | CSASLSREDGYTF | TGCAGTGCTAGTCTAAGTAGGGAGGATGGCTACACCTTC
TRBJ2-7 | 15 | TRBV28 | NA | once | CASTPQGSHSYEQYF | TGTGCCAGCACCCCACAGGGAAGCCACTCCTACGAGCAGTACTTC
TRBJ2-7 | 17 | TRBV30 | NA | few | CAWSVWARQGRTYEQYF | TGTGCCTGGAGTGTATGGGCTCGGCAGGGGAGAACCTACGAGCAGTACTTC
TRBJ1-2 | 17 | TRBV4-1 | NA | few | CASSQAPRGAADYGYTF | TGCGCCAGCAGCCAAGCTCCGCGGGGGGCTGCGGACTATGGCTACACCTTC
TRBJ2-5 | 12 | TRBV7-8 | NA | many | CASSPPGATQYF | TGTGCCAGCAGCCCCCCAGGGGCGACCCAGTACTTC
TRBJ2-5 | 14 | TRBV9 | NA | NA | CASSVGNAKETQYF | TGTGCCAGCAGCGTAGGTAATGCGAAAGAGACCCAGTACTTC
TRBJ2-1 | 14 | TRBV7-3 | NA | NA | CASSLEWGGNEQFF | TGTGCCAGCAGCCTGGAGTGGGGCGGCAATGAGCAGTTCTTC
TRBJ2-7 | 14 | TRBV18 | TRBD2 | NA | CASSHTSGPEEQYF | TGTGCCAGCTCACATACTAGCGGTCCAGAAGAGCAGTACTTC
TRBJ2-7 | 14 | TRBV20-1 | NA | few | CSAQHLGLSYEQYF | TGCAGTGCCCAGCACTTGGGACTTTCCTACGAGCAGTACTTC
TRBJ2-1 | 14 | TRBV12-3/TRBV12-4 | NA | few | CASSLQTGRNEQFF | TGTGCCAGCAGTCTACAGACAGGGAGGAATGAGCAGTTCTTC
TRBJ2-1 | 12 | TRBV28 | NA | many | CASRLTQMEQFF | TGTGCCAGCCGTTTGACCCAGATGGAGCAGTTCTTC
TRBJ1-2 | 11 | TRBV5-8 | NA | few | CASRLGTIYTF | TGTGCCAGCAGACTAGGGACTATCTACACCTTC